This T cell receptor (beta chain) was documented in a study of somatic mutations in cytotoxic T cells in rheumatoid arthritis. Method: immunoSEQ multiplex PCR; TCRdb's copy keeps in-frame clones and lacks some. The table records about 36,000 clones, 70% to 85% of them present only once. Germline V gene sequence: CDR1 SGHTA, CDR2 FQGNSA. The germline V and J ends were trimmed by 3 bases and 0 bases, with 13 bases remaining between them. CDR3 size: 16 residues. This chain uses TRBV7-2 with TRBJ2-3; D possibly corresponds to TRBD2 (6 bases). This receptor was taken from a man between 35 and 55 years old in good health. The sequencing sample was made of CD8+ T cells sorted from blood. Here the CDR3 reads CASSFVGGISTDTQYF. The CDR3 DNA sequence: TGTGCCAGCAGCTTTGTTGGGGGGATTAGCACAGATACGCAGTATTTT.